The 2 T cell receptor beta chains reported below all come from one sample, sequenced in a study of identical twins (dated by TCRdb to the mid-2010s). The protocol used for the library was 5' RACE. Sequencing took place on an Illumina HiSeq 2000. In-frame beta chains were kept once TCRdb had trimmed the public reads at Q25 with fastp and called clones with MiXCR. Each entry is one CDR3 protein sequence, shown with its most common DNA and genes. Present in this sample are 1,800,000 or so distinct CDR3 sequences, roughly a third of which were seen just once. Approximately 0.29% of the sample rests with the top ten. Material for sequencing was cord blood. Every receptor here comes from a newborn girl in good health.

The chain links TRBV7-9 to TRBJ2-7, with D tentatively TRBD1 (6 bases). There are 12 residues in the CDR3. The germline V and J ends were trimmed by 6 bases and 9 bases, with 15 bases remaining between them. Germline lookup yields CDR1 SEHNR and CDR2 FQNEAQ (reference sequence). CDR3 sequence reads: CASSSDSEGQYF. As DNA, the CDR3 is TGTGCCAGCAGTTCGGACAGCGAGGGGCAGTACTTC.

V gene TRBV4-1 combines with J gene TRBJ2-3; D ambiguous. There are 12 residues in the CDR3. Germline assignment: CDR1 MGHRA and CDR2 YSYEKL. V was clipped by 0 bases and J by 11 bases, with 9 bases between them. The CDR3 sequence is CASSQDGVRQYF. CDR3 in DNA: TGCGCCAGCAGCCAAGATGGGGTGAGGCAGTATTTT.